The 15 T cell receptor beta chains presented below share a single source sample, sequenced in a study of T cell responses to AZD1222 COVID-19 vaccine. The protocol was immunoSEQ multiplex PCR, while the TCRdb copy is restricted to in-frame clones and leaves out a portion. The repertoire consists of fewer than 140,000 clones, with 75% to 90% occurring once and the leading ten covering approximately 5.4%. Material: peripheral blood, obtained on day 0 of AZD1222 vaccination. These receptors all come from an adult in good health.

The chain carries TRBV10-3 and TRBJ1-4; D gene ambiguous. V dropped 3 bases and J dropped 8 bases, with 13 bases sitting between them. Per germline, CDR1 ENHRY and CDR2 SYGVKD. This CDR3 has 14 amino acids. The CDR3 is CAISDFPDEEKLFF. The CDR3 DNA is TGTGCCATCAGTGACTTCCCGGATGAAGAAAAACTGTTTTTT.

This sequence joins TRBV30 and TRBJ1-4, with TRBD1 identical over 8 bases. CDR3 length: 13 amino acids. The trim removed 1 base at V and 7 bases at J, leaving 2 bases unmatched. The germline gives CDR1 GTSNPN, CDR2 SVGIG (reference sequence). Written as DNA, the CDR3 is TGTGCCTGGAGTGACGGGACAGGTGAAAAACTGTTTTTT. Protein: CAWSDGTGEKLFF. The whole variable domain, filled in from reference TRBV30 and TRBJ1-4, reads SQTIHQWPATLVQPVGSPLSLECTVEGTSNPNLYWYRQAAGRGLQLLFYSVGIGQISSEVPQNLSASRPQDRQFILSSKKLLLSDSGFYLCAWSDGTGEKLFFGSGTQLSVL.

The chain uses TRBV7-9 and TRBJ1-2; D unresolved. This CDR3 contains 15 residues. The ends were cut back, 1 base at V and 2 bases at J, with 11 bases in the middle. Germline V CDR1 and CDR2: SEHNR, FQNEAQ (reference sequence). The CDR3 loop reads CASSLGVAGNYGYTF. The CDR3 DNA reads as TGTGCCAGCAGCTTAGGGGTGGCGGGGAACTATGGCTACACCTTC.

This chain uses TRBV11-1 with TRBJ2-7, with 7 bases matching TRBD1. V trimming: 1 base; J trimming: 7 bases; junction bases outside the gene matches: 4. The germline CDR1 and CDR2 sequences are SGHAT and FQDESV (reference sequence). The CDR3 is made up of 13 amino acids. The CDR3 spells CASSLGQGWEQYF. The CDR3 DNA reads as TGTGCCAGCAGCTTAGGACAGGGATGGGAGCAGTACTTC.

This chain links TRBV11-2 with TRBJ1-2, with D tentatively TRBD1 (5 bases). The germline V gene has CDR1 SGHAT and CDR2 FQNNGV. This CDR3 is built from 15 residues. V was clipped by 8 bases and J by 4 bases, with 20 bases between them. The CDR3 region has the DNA TGTGCCAGCCCCGGAGTGAGGGGAAGGTGCTATGGCTACACCTTC. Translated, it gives CASPGVRGRCYGYTF.

The chain's CDR3 is CASSERRQPDSPLHF. The CDR3 nucleotides are TGTGCCAGCAGTGAACGAAGACAGCCCGATTCACCCCTCCACTTT. The chain links TRBV2 to TRBJ1-6; TRBD1 is a possible D gene (5 bases). Germline CDR1 is SNHLY and CDR2 is FYNNEI. The CDR3 has 15 residues. Trimming pared 2 bases from V and 8 bases from J, leaving 13 bases between.

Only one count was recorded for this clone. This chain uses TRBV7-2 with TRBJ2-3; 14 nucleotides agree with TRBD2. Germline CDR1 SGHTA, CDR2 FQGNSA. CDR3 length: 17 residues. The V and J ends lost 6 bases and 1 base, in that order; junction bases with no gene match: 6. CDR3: CASRKGLAGVGTDTQYF. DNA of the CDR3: TGTGCCAGCAGGAAGGGACTAGCGGGAGTGGGCACAGATACGCAGTATTTT.

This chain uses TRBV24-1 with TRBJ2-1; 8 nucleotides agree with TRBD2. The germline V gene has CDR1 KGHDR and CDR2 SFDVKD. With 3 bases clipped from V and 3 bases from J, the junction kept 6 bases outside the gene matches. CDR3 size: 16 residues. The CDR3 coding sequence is TGTGCCACCAGTGATCGGGCTAGCGGGTACTACAATGAGCAGTTCTTC. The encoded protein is CATSDRASGYYNEQFF.

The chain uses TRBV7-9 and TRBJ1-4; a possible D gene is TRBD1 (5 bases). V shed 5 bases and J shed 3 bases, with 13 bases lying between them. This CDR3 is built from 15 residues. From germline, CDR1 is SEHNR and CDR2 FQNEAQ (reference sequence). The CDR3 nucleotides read TGTGCCAGCAGCGTGCAGGGTTCGGCTAATGAAAAACTGTTTTTT. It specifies CASSVQGSANEKLFF.

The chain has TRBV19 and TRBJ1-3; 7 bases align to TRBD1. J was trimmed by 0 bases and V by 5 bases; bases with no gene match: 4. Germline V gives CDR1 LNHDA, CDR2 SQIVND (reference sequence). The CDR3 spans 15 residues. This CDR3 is CASSEGALSGNTIYF. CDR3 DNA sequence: TGTGCCAGTAGTGAGGGGGCCCTCTCTGGAAACACCATATATTTT. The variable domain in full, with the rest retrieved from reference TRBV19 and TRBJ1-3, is DGGITQSPKYLFRKEGQNVTLSCEQNLNHDAMYWYRQDPGQGLRLIYYSQIVNDFQKGDIAEGYSVSREKKESFPLTVTSAQKNPTAFYLCASSEGALSGNTIYFGEGSWLTVV.

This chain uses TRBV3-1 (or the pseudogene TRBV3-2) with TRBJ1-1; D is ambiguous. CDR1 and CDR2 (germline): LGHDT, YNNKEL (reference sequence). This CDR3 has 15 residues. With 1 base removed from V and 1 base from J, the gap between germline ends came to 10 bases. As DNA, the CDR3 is TGTGCCAGCAGCCAAGTCCCGGACTGGAACACTGAAGCTTTCTTT. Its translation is CASSQVPDWNTEAFF.

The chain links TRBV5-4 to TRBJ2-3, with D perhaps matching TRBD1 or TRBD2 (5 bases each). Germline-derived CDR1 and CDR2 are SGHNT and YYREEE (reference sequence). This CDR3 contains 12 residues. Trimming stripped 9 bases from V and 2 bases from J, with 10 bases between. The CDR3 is CATGTSTDTQYF. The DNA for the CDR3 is TGTGCCACCGGGACCTCCACAGATACGCAGTATTTT. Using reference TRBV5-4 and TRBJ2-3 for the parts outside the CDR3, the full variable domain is ETGVTQSPTHLIKTRGQQVTLRCSSQSGHNTVSWYQQALGQGPQFIFQYYREEENGRGNFPPRFSGLQFPNYSSELNVNALELDDSALYLCATGTSTDTQYFGPGTRLTVL.

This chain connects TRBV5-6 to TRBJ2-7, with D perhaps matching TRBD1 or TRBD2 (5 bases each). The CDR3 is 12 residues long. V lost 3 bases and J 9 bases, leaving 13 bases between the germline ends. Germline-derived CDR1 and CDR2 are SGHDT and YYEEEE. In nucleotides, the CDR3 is TGTGCCAGCAGCTCCCGAGGGGCTGGGCAGTACTTC. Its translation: CASSSRGAGQYF.

The CDR3 sequence is CASSILGASGNTIYF. CDR3 DNA sequence: TGTGCCAGTAGTATTTTGGGAGCCTCTGGAAACACCATATATTTT. V usage is TRBV19 and J usage is TRBJ1-3; no reliable D call. There are 15 residues in the CDR3. V lost 3 bases and J lost 0, with 9 bases in between. From germline, CDR1 is LNHDA and CDR2 SQIVND (reference sequence). Complete variable domain (other parts from reference TRBV19 and TRBJ1-3): DGGITQSPKYLFRKEGQNVTLSCEQNLNHDAMYWYRQDPGQGLRLIYYSQIVNDFQKGDIAEGYSVSREKKESFPLTVTSAQKNPTAFYLCASSILGASGNTIYFGEGSWLTVV.

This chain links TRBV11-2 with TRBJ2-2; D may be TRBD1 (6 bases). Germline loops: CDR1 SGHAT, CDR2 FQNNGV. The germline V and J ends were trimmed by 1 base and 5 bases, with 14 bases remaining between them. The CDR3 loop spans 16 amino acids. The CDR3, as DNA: TGTGCCAGCAGCTTAGCGGGACAATTTATTACCGGGGAGCTGTTTTTT. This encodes CASSLAGQFITGELFF.